These 19 T cell receptor beta chains originate from one sample sequenced in a study of cytomegalovirus exposure and HLA in healthy donors. The study ran its PCR with 60 Vbeta and 13 Jbeta primers. Some clones are missing from TCRdb's copy, which holds only in-frame ones; the method was immunoSEQ multiplex PCR. The sample has 150,000 or so clones; 70% are singletons. Sequencing was carried out using PBMCs. Receptors were obtained from a woman aged 60-75 years in good health and CMV-seropositive.

This chain uses TRBV28 with TRBJ2-1; 8 bases line up with TRBD2. The CDR3 is 14 amino acids. With 6 bases clipped from V and 7 bases from J, the junction kept 8 bases outside the gene matches. Germline V CDR1 and CDR2: MDHEN, SYDVKM. The CDR3 loop reads CASRDGGAKNEQFF. CDR3 nucleotide sequence: TGTGCCAGCAGGGACGGGGGGGCGAAGAATGAGCAGTTCTTC. The full variable domain, in which reference TRBV28 and TRBJ2-1 provide the parts outside the CDR3, is DVKVTQSSRYLVKRTGEKVFLECVQDMDHENMFWYRQDPGLGLRLIYFSYDVKMKEKGDIPEGYSVSREKKERFSLILESASTNQTSMYLCASRDGGAKNEQFFGPGTRLTVL.

The chain has TRBV7-6 and TRBJ2-6, with D hard to call. This CDR3 comprises 19 residues. The germline gives CDR1 SGHVS, CDR2 FNYEAQ. The germline V and J ends were trimmed by 0 bases and 0 bases, with 15 bases remaining between them. CDR3 nucleotide sequence: TGTGCCAGCAGCTTAGCGCTTGGAGTTGGCCTCTCTGGGGCCAACGTCCTGACTTTC. This translates into CASSLALGVGLSGANVLTF.

This chain joins TRBV18 and TRBJ2-5, with D possibly TRBD1 on 6 matching bases. This CDR3 contains 13 residues. CDR1 KGHSH and CDR2 LQKENI come from the germline V gene. V was pared by 3 bases and J by 5 bases, with 10 bases between. CDR3 nucleotide sequence: TGTGCCAGCTCACCCAGCAGGGGTGAGACCCAGTACTTC. This sequence encodes CASSPSRGETQYF.

The CDR3 coding sequence is TGTGCCTGGACCCCCAAGGGGCCGGGTGAAGCTTTCTTT. This gives the protein CAWTPKGPGEAFF. This rearrangement joins TRBV30 to TRBJ1-1; maybe TRBD1 (5 bases). CDR1 and CDR2 from the germline V gene are GTSNPN and SVGIG (reference sequence). Trimming cost V 4 bases and J 7 bases, with 16 bases left between them. This CDR3 contains 13 residues.

This chain connects TRBV4-1 to TRBJ2-1; D is possibly TRBD2 (5 bases). CDR1 and CDR2 (germline): MGHRA, YSYEKL. The CDR3 loop spans 16 amino acids. Trimming pared 0 bases from V and 10 bases from J, leaving 19 bases between. The CDR3 DNA reads as TGCGCCAGCAGCCAAGATCGTGCGACTACCAGGAACGAGCAGTTCTTC. Amino acid sequence: CASSQDRATTRNEQFF.

This chain joins TRBV6-1 and TRBJ2-7; 11 positions agree with TRBD1. CDR3 length equals 14 residues. CDR1 and CDR2 from the germline V gene are MNHNS and SASEGT. The V and J ends lost 6 bases and 5 bases, in that order; junction bases with no gene match: 6. The CDR3 protein is CASRRDRGVDEQYF. Here the CDR3 DNA reads TGTGCCAGCAGAAGGGACAGGGGGGTGGACGAGCAGTACTTC.

This sequence joins TRBV6-5 and TRBJ2-1; weak D call: TRBD1 (6 bases). V was cut by 5 bases and J by 4 bases, with 15 bases left in between. Germline V gene lookup returns CDR1 MNHEY and CDR2 SVGAGI. The CDR3 sequence is 15 residues long. CDR3 region: CASSRQVIRYNEQFF. The CDR3 DNA reads as TGTGCCAGCAGTAGACAGGTGATAAGGTACAATGAGCAGTTCTTC.

V usage is TRBV6-1 and J usage is TRBJ2-7; TRBD1 might be the D (6 bases). CDR1 and CDR2 (germline): MNHNS, SASEGT. CDR3 length equals 14 residues. Trimming removed 7 bases from V and 4 bases from J, with 17 bases in between. This chain's CDR3 is CASNRDRRLYEQYF. The CDR3 nucleotides read TGTGCCAGCAACAGGGATCGCAGGTTGTACGAGCAGTACTTC.

This clone was recorded once. This chain links TRBV27 with TRBJ2-2; 8 bases map to TRBD2. V lost 7 bases and J lost 4; bases outside the gene matches: 8. Germline CDR1 reads MNHEY; CDR2 reads SMNVEV (reference sequence). The CDR3 sequence is 15 residues long. Here the CDR3 reads CASTTGGSITGELFF. Written as DNA, the CDR3 is TGTGCCAGCACCACGGGGGGGTCGATCACCGGGGAGCTGTTTTTT.

The table lists this clone with a few counts. This sequence joins TRBV23-1 and TRBJ1-5, with no clear D. TRBV23-1 is an open reading frame, and its role is uncertain. The CDR3 is 15 residues long. Deletions cut 2 bases from V and 1 base from J, with 9 bases between. The CDR3 DNA reads TGCGCCAGCAGTCAAATGACACCCAGCAATCAGCCCCAGCATTTT. Its translation is CASSQMTPSNQPQHF.

The gene calls are TRBV20-1 and TRBJ2-1; D is uncertain. Trimming took off 6 bases at V and 8 bases at J, with 11 bases between the two ends. The CDR3 is made up of 11 amino acids. CDR1 and CDR2 from the germline V gene are DFQATT and SNEGSKA (reference sequence). CDR3 sequence (DNA): TGCAGTGCCCCAACTCGGGATGAGCAGTTCTTC. Its protein product is CSAPTRDEQFF.

The gene calls are TRBV28 and TRBJ2-5, with a weak D call TRBD1 (6 bases). Trimming stripped 1 base from V and 5 bases from J, with 11 bases between. The CDR3 loop spans 14 amino acids. The germline V gene encodes CDR1 MDHEN and CDR2 SYDVKM. The CDR3 spells CASSLSGVRETQYF. CDR3 DNA: TGTGCCAGCAGTTTATCAGGGGTAAGGGAGACCCAGTACTTC.

This clone was observed a handful of times. The CDR3 DNA sequence: TGCGCCAGCAGCTTGGGGGCGGGAGGGCCAGAAGAGACCCAGTACTTC. Protein sequence: CASSLGAGGPEETQYF. The rearrangement links TRBV5-1 to TRBJ2-5, with TRBD2 matching over 9 bases. CDR1 and CDR2 from the germline V gene are SGHRS and YFSETQ. The junction had 6 bases not matched to a gene; V was cut back by 0 bases and J by 3 bases. The CDR3 has 16 amino acids.

This chain uses TRBV11-2 with TRBJ2-5, with a weak D call TRBD2 (6 bases). V gave up 0 bases and J gave up 2 bases, with 10 bases separating them. The CDR3 totals 15 residues. Germline V gives CDR1 SGHAT, CDR2 FQNNGV. CDR3 in amino acids: CASSLDLAGQETQYF. The CDR3 DNA sequence: TGTGCCAGCAGCTTAGATCTTGCGGGGCAAGAGACCCAGTACTTC. Drawing the rest from reference TRBV11-2 and TRBJ2-5, the complete variable domain is EAGVAQSPRYKIIEKRQSVAFWCNPISGHATLYWYQQILGQGPKLLIQFQNNGVVDDSQLPKDRFSAERLKGVDSTLKIQPAKLEDSAVYLCASSLDLAGQETQYFGPGTRLLVL.

The chain has TRBV27 and TRBJ1-1; D possibly corresponds to TRBD1 (6 bases). The CDR3 is 12 amino acids. Trimming left V 8 bases short and J 4 bases short, with 11 bases between. Germline V gene data show CDR1 as MNHEY and CDR2 as SMNVEV (reference sequence). The CDR3 sequence: CASGGVGTEAFF. In nucleotides, the CDR3 is TGTGCCAGCGGGGGCGTGGGCACTGAAGCTTTCTTT.

The genes are TRBV5-4 and TRBJ1-5, with D unresolved. V lost 0 bases to trimming and J lost 4 bases, with 5 bases between them. The CDR3 runs to 13 residues. Germline V gives CDR1 SGHNT, CDR2 YYREEE (reference sequence). CDR3 sequence reads: CASSLDGNQPQHF. Here the CDR3 DNA reads TGTGCCAGCAGCTTGGACGGGAATCAGCCCCAGCATTTT.

CDR3 DNA: TGCGCCAGCAGTGAGGGCGGGATTATCAATGAGCAGTTCTTC. Translated: CASSEGGIINEQFF. V is TRBV10-2 and J is TRBJ2-1; a weak D match, TRBD2 (6 bases). Looked up from germline, CDR1 is WSHSY and CDR2 is SAAADI. Trimming left V 2 bases short and J 6 bases short, with 11 bases between. The CDR3 runs to 14 residues.

The V call is TRBV4-1, the J call TRBJ1-4; weak D call: TRBD1 (5 bases). V was trimmed by 1 base and J by 2 bases, leaving 8 bases between them. Germline loops: CDR1 MGHRA, CDR2 YSYEKL. The CDR3 has 15 amino acids. The CDR3 region is CASSQGRGTNEKLFF. Written as DNA, the CDR3 is TGCGCCAGCAGCCAAGGCCGGGGGACTAATGAAAAACTGTTTTTT.

This clone was counted only a few times. The chain carries TRBV1 and TRBJ1-2; TRBD1 is the table's D call and was not checked against the DNA. TRBV1 is recorded as a pseudogene. CDR3 length: 15 amino acids. CDR3 in amino acids: CTSSQEGQENYGYTF. CDR3 DNA sequence: TGCACCAGCAGCCAAGAAGGACAGGAGAACTATGGCTACACCTTC.